The T cell receptor beta chain under discussion was sequenced for a study of T cell changes during pregnancy in multiple sclerosis. Profiling relied on immunoSEQ multiplex PCR, and the TCRdb table lists in-frame clones only, not all of them. The sample has about 69,000 clones, roughly nine tenths seen once. The CDR3 spans 15 residues. Germline V CDR1 and CDR2: SNHLY, FYNNEI. Trimming stripped 4 bases from V and 6 bases from J, with 15 bases between. The source was peripheral blood, collected before pregnancy. This chain connects TRBV2 to TRBJ2-2; D might be TRBD2 (5 bases). The receptor's source is a female donor with multiple sclerosis, enrolled in a pregnancy study. The CDR3 spells CASSARRAGPGELFF. DNA of the CDR3: TGTGCCAGCAGTGCCAGGCGGGCCGGACCCGGGGAGCTGTTTTTT.